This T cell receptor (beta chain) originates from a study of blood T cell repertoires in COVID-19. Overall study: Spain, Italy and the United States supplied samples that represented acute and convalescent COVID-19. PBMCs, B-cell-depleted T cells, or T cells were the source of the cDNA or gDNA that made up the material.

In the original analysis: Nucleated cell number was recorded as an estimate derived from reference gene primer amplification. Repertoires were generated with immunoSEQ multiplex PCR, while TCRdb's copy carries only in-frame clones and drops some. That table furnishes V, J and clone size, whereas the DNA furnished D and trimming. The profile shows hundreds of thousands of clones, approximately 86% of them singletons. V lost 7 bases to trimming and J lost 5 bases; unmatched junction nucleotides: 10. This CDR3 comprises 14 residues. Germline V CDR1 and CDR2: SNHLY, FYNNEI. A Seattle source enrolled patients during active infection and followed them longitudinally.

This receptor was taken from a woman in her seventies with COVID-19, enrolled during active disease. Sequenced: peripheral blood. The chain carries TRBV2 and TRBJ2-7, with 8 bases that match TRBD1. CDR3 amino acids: CASISPWTGHEQYF. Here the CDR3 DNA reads TGTGCCAGCATCTCGCCTTGGACAGGGCACGAGCAGTACTTC. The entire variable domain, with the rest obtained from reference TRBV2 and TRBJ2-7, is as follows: EPEVTQTPSHQVTQMGQEVILRCVPISNHLYFYWYRQILGQKVEFLVSFYNNEISEKSEIFDDQFSVERPDGSNFTLKIRSTKLEDSAMYFCASISPWTGHEQYFGPGTRLTVT.